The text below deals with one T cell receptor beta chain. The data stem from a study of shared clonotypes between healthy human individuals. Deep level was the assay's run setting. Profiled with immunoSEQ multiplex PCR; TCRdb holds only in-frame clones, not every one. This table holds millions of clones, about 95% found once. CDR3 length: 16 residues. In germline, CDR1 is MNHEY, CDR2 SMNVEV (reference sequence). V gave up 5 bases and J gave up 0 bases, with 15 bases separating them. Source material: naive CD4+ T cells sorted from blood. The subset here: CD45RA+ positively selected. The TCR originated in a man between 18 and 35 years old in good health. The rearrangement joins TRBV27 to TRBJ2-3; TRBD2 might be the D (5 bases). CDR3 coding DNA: TGTGCCAGCAGTCCCTGGAGCGGCAGAAGCACAGATACGCAGTATTTT. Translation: CASSPWSGRSTDTQYF.